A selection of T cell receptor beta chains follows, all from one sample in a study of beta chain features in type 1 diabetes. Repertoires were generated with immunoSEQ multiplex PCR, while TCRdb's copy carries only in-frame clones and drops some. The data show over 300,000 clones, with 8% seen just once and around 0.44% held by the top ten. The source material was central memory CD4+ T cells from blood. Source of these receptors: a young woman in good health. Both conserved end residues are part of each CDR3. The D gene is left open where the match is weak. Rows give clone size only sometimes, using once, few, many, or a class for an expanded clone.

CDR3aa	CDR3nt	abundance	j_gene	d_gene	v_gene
CASSNPGTGVYEQYF	TGTGCCAGCAGCAACCCCGGGACAGGTGTTTACGAGCAGTACTTC	few	TRBJ2-7	TRBD1	TRBV7-2
CASSEALSSYNEQFF	TGCGCCAGCAGCGAGGCTTTGAGCTCCTACAATGAGCAGTTCTTC	few	TRBJ2-1	-	TRBV5-1
CASIPGDSSSYEQYF	TGTGCCAGCATACCCGGGGACTCAAGCTCCTACGAGCAGTACTTC	few	TRBJ2-7	-	TRBV28
CASSDVGYEQYF	TGTGCCAGCAGTGATGTGGGTTACGAGCAGTACTTC	few	TRBJ2-7	-	TRBV6-1
CASSLIDTQYF	TGTGCCAGCTCACTCATAGATACGCAGTATTTT	few	TRBJ2-3	-	TRBV18
CASSLQGALGEKLFF	TGTGCCAGCAGCCTACAGGGGGCTCTTGGTGAAAAACTGTTTTTT	few	TRBJ1-4	TRBD1	TRBV11-2
CASSPPLAADTQYF	TGTGCCAGCTCACCACCATTGGCTGCAGATACGCAGTATTTT	many	TRBJ2-3	-	TRBV18
CASSVASYNNEQFF	TGTGCCAGCAGCGTAGCTTCCTACAACAATGAGCAGTTCTTC	-	TRBJ2-1	-	TRBV9
CASWGRRAFSYEQYF	TGTGCCAGCTGGGGTAGGCGGGCCTTCTCCTACGAGCAGTACTTC	-	TRBJ2-7	-	TRBV27
CASSFGQGGTEAFF	TGTGCCAGCAGCTTCGGACAGGGCGGCACTGAAGCTTTCTTT	many	TRBJ1-1	TRBD1	TRBV7-9
CASSTRLVYGEQFF	TGTGCCAGCAGCACACGACTAGTATATGGTGAGCAGTTCTTC	few	TRBJ2-1	-	TRBV14
CASSVGPAGGSGTQYF	TGTGCCAGCAGCGTAGGCCCAGCGGGAGGCTCGGGGACCCAGTACTTC	few	TRBJ2-5	TRBD2	TRBV9
CASSGSSGQQETQYF	TGTGCCAGCAGCGGCAGTTCGGGACAGCAAGAGACCCAGTACTTC	few	TRBJ2-5	TRBD1	TRBV7-8
CASRPRGGGYGYTF	TGTGCCAGCAGGCCGCGCGGGGGCGGCTATGGCTACACCTTC	-	TRBJ1-2	-	TRBV27
CASTNTGGRETQYF	TGTGCCAGCACTAATACAGGGGGGCGAGAGACCCAGTACTTC	-	TRBJ2-5	TRBD1	TRBV7-6
CASSQDIVGGNQPQHF	TGTGCCAGCAGCCAAGATATCGTTGGAGGCAATCAGCCCCAGCATTTT	few	TRBJ1-5	-	TRBV4-2
CSARPDDGYTF	TGCAGTGCTAGACCGGACGATGGCTACACCTTC	few	TRBJ1-2	-	TRBV20-1
CAILGQNEQFF	TGTGCCATCTTGGGGCAGAATGAGCAGTTCTTC	few	TRBJ2-1	-	TRBV10-3
CASSLGRRENTIYF	TGTGCCAGCAGCTTAGGGCGCAGGGAAAACACCATATATTTT	-	TRBJ1-3	-	TRBV7-2
CASSYSGGNTEAFF	TGTGCCAGTAGCTATTCGGGGGGTAACACTGAAGCTTTCTTT	-	TRBJ1-1	-	TRBV19
CAIRVGADQPQHF	TGTGCCATCAGGGTCGGAGCAGATCAGCCCCAGCATTTT	few	TRBJ1-5	-	TRBV10-3
CASWPRRGFNSPLHF	TGTGCCAGCTGGCCCCGCCGGGGCTTCAATTCACCCCTCCACTTT	few	TRBJ1-6	-	TRBV28
CASSRNSGSRAYEQFF	TGTGCCAGCAGCAGAAATAGCGGGAGCCGGGCTTACGAGCAGTTCTTC	-	TRBJ2-1	TRBD2	TRBV7-3
CASSPSGELFF	TGTGCCAGCAGCCCCTCCGGGGAGCTGTTTTTT	few	TRBJ2-2	-	TRBV7-9
CAISESPGYGYTF	TGTGCCATCAGTGAGTCGCCGGGATACGGCTACACCTTC	-	TRBJ1-2	-	TRBV6-5
CASSRLAGAGYNEQFF	TGTGCCAGCAGCAGACTAGCGGGAGCTGGTTACAATGAGCAGTTCTTC	many	TRBJ2-1	TRBD2	TRBV11-3
CASSPSSRLETQYF	TGTGCCAGCAGCCCATCCAGCCGGTTGGAGACCCAGTACTTC	-	TRBJ2-5	-	TRBV9
CASSLLGSFNEKLFF	TGTGCCAGCAGTTTATTGGGCAGTTTTAATGAAAAACTGTTTTTT	-	TRBJ1-4	-	TRBV28
CASSKRWREQQFF	TGTGCCAGCTCTAAGCGTTGGCGGGAGCAGCAGTTCTTC	-	TRBJ2-1	TRBD2	TRBV6-1
CASSYSFRGSHGPQHF	TGTGCCAGCAGTTACTCTTTTCGAGGCTCGCACGGGCCCCAGCATTTT	few	TRBJ1-5	-	TRBV6-5
CASSVGVTGTGELFF	TGTGCCAGCAGCGTAGGGGTAACAGGAACCGGGGAGCTGTTTTTT	medium-sized	TRBJ2-2	-	TRBV9
CASSFGQGHNQPQHF	TGTGCCAGCAGTTTCGGACAGGGACACAATCAGCCCCAGCATTTT	-	TRBJ1-5	TRBD1	TRBV6-1
CASSVSGTSGSMFYNEQFF	TGTGCCAGCAGCGTAAGCGGGACTAGCGGGAGTATGTTCTACAATGAGCAGTTCTTC	-	TRBJ2-1	TRBD2	TRBV9
CASSKPGLAGAKRDTQYF	TGTGCCAGCAGTAAACCCGGACTAGCGGGAGCTAAAAGAGATACGCAGTATTTT	once	TRBJ2-3	TRBD2	TRBV28
CASTQFARVYEQYF	TGTGCCAGCACCCAGTTCGCCAGGGTTTACGAGCAGTACTTC	few	TRBJ2-7	-	TRBV2
CASSKTQGANEKLFF	TGCGCCAGCAGCAAAACGCAGGGGGCTAATGAAAAACTGTTTTTT	few	TRBJ1-4	TRBD1	TRBV5-1
CASSVGQGYEKLFF	TGTGCCAGCAGCGTCGGGCAGGGATATGAAAAACTGTTTTTT	few	TRBJ1-4	-	TRBV9
CASSPGTSGIGEQFF	TGTGCCAGCAGCCCCGGGACTAGCGGGATCGGTGAGCAGTTCTTC	-	TRBJ2-1	TRBD2	TRBV6-6
CASSPPWSSYEQYF	TGTGCCAGCAGTCCACCGTGGAGCTCCTACGAGCAGTACTTC	few	TRBJ2-7	-	TRBV28
CASSLSGRRHTQYF	TGTGCCAGCAGCCTTAGCGGGAGAAGGCATACGCAGTATTTT	few	TRBJ2-3	TRBD2	TRBV5-4
CAIRSDRGLNEQYF	TGTGCCATCAGATCGGACAGGGGGCTCAACGAGCAGTACTTC	few	TRBJ2-7	TRBD1	TRBV10-3
CASIFGGLGNTGELFF	TGTGCCAGCATCTTTGGGGGACTAGGAAACACCGGGGAGCTGTTTTTT	-	TRBJ2-2	TRBD2	TRBV28
CASSLSWARQETQYF	TGTGCCAGCAGCTTAAGTTGGGCTAGACAAGAGACCCAGTACTTC	-	TRBJ2-5	-	TRBV7-8
CASRGYAYNQETQYF	TGCGCCAGCAGAGGCTACGCGTATAACCAAGAGACCCAGTACTTC	-	TRBJ2-5	-	TRBV5-1
CASSLAGSGGYTF	TGTGCCAGCAGCTTAGCAGGGAGCGGTGGCTACACCTTC	-	TRBJ1-2	-	TRBV7-2
CASSWTGTGELFF	TGTGCCAGCAGCTGGACGGGGACCGGGGAGCTGTTTTTT	-	TRBJ2-2	-	TRBV5-4
CASSYGTARVETQYF	TGTGCCAGCAGTTACGGGACAGCAAGAGTGGAGACCCAGTACTTC	-	TRBJ2-5	TRBD1	TRBV27
CASSHALDIFGNQPQHF	TGTGCCAGCAGTCACGCCCTGGACATATTCGGCAATCAGCCCCAGCATTTT	-	TRBJ1-5	-	TRBV28
CASSRIPREGANEQFF	TGTGCCAGCAGCCGGATTCCGCGGGAAGGGGCGAATGAGCAGTTCTTC	few	TRBJ2-1	-	TRBV27
CASNPGTKNYGYTF	TGTGCCAGTAACCCGGGGACCAAGAACTATGGCTACACCTTC	few	TRBJ1-2	-	TRBV28
CASSPDYGYTF	TGTGCCAGCAGCCCGGATTATGGCTACACCTTC	-	TRBJ1-2	-	TRBV28
CASSQGHNQPQHF	TGTGCCAGCTCACAAGGCCACAATCAGCCCCAGCATTTT	few	TRBJ1-5	-	TRBV18
CASGRQGGTEAFF	TGTGCCAGCGGGAGACAGGGTGGCACTGAAGCTTTCTTT	-	TRBJ1-1	TRBD1	TRBV2
CASSGGLAGVETQYF	TGTGCCAGCAGTGGGGGACTAGCGGGAGTTGAGACCCAGTACTTC	-	TRBJ2-5	TRBD2	TRBV6-1
CASSPRTGSYNEQFF	TGTGCCAGCAGCCCAAGGACAGGGTCCTACAATGAGCAGTTCTTC	-	TRBJ2-1	TRBD1	TRBV7-8
CASSLGGINEQFF	TGTGCCAGCAGTTTGGGCGGAATCAATGAGCAGTTCTTC	-	TRBJ2-1	-	TRBV28
CASSPSGPRVTIYGYTF	TGTGCCAGTAGTCCCTCCGGGCCCCGAGTAACAATCTATGGCTACACCTTC	few	TRBJ1-2	-	TRBV19
CAIKDRGVQETQYF	TGTGCCATCAAGGACCGGGGGGTTCAAGAGACCCAGTACTTC	-	TRBJ2-5	TRBD2	TRBV10-3